This T cell receptor (beta chain) was profiled in a study of blood T cell repertoires in COVID-19. For the study at large: Italy, Spain and the United States were the sources of the convalescent and acute COVID-19 samples. From T cells, B-cell-depleted T cells, or PBMCs came the material, which was cDNA or gDNA.

A few counts support this clone. As processed by the authors: Using reference gene primer amplification, nucleated cell counts were estimated. Produced via immunoSEQ multiplex PCR; TCRdb's table is partial and in-frame only. The V and J calls and clone size are taken from that table; D and trimming were inferred from the DNA. The data show approximately 200,000 clones, with around 85% seen just once and 12% held by the top ten. The CDR3 spans 13 residues. V dropped 2 bases and J dropped 4 bases, with 8 bases sitting between them. Sequencing input: peripheral blood. The source is a woman aged 50 to 60 with acute or convalescent COVID-19. The chain couples TRBV12-3 or TRBV12-4 to TRBJ1-2, with TRBD1 as a possible D gene (5 bases). CDR3 DNA: TGTGCCAGCAGTTTATTAACAGGCTATGGCTACACCTTC. Translation: CASSLLTGYGYTF.